This entry describes one TCR beta chain. Its antigen is unidentified. The V end lost 2 bases, the J end lost 0 bases, and 11 bases lay between the germline ends. This CDR3 spans 16 amino acids. Germline V gene lookup returns CDR1 KGHSH and CDR2 LQKENI. TCRdb keeps only in-frame clones here, not all; method: immunoSEQ multiplex PCR. The sample consists of 1,500 to 2,000 clones, 77% of them appearing once. This sample was taken from a study of primary melanoma T cells and metastatic recurrence. The patients had surgically resected primary melanoma at risk of metastatic recurrence. Study results and limitations: Combined with tumor thickness, T-cell fraction reportedly beat other histopathological additions. Independent of thickness, ulceration, mitotic rate and age, T-cell fraction reportedly predicted outcome. Primary melanomas may harbor an effective T-cell antitumor response, authors suggested.

Sequencing was performed on melanoma tumor tissue. The V call is TRBV18, the J call TRBJ2-1; a possible D gene is TRBD2 (5 bases). This receptor was taken from a human donor with melanoma. As DNA, the CDR3 is TGTGCCAGCTCACCAACACGGGATAGCTCCTACAATGAGCAGTTCTTC. Its translation is CASSPTRDSSYNEQFF.